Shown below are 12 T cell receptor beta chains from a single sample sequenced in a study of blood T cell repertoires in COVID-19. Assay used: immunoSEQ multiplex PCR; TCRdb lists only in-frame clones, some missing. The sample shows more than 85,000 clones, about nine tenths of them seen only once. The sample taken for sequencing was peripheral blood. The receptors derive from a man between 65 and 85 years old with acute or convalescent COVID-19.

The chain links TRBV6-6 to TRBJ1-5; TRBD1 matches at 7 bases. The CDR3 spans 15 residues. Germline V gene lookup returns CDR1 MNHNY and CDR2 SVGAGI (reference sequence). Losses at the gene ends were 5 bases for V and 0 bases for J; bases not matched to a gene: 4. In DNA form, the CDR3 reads TGTGCCAGCAGTAGAACAGGGGTTAGCAATCAGCCCCAGCATTTT. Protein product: CASSRTGVSNQPQHF.

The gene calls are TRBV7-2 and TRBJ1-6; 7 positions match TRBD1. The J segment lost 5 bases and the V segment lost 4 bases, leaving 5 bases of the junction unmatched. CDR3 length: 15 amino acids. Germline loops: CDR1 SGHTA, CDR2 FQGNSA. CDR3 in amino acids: CASSSTGTDNSPLHF. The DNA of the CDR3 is TGTGCCAGCAGCTCTACCGGGACAGATAATTCACCCCTCCACTTT.

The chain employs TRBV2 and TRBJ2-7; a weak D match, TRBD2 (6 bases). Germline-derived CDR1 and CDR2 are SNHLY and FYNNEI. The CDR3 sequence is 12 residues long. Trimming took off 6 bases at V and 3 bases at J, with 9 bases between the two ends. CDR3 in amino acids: CASRVGGYEQYF. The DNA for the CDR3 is TGTGCCAGCAGAGTGGGGGGCTACGAGCAGTACTTC.

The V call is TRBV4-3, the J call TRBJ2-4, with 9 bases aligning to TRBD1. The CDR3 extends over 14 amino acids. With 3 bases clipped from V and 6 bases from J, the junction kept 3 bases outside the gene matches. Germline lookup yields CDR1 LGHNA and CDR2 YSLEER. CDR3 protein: CASSQGQGINIQYF. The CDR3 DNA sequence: TGCGCCAGCAGCCAGGGACAGGGAATAAACATTCAGTACTTC.

The CDR3 region is CASRVFREKLFF. In DNA form, the CDR3 reads TGTGCCAGCCGGGTCTTTCGGGAAAAACTGTTTTTT. This chain uses TRBV2 with TRBJ1-4; D gene uncertain. Trimming cost V 8 bases and J 8 bases, with 12 bases left between them. CDR1 SNHLY and CDR2 FYNNEI come from the germline V gene. The CDR3 extends over 12 amino acids.

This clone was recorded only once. CDR3 residues: CASSPLGGANQPQHF. DNA of the CDR3: TGTGCCAGCAGCCCTTTGGGGGGGGCAAATCAGCCCCAGCATTTT. The chain recombines TRBV5-5 with TRBJ1-5; possible D gene TRBD1, 6 bases. CDR1 is SGHKS and CDR2 is YYEKEE in the germline V gene (reference sequence). V was shortened by 4 bases and J by 4 bases, with 15 bases between the two germline ends. This CDR3 has 15 residues. Full variable domain (outside the CDR3, taken from reference TRBV5-5 and TRBJ1-5): DAGVTQSPTHLIKTRGQQVTLRCSPISGHKSVSWYQQVLGQGPQFIFQYYEKEERGRGNFPDRFSARQFPNYSSELNVNALLLGDSALYLCASSPLGGANQPQHFGDGTRLSIL.

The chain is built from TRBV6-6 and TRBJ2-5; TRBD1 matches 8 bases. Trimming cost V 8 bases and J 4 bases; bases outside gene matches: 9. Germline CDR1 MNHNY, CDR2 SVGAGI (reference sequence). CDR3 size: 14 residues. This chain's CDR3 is CASDPGTGGETQYF. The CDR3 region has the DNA TGTGCCAGCGACCCCGGGACAGGAGGAGAGACCCAGTACTTC.

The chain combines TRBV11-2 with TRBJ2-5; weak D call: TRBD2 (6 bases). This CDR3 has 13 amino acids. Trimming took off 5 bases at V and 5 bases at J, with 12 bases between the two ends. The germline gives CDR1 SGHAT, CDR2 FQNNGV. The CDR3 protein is CASSRRVEETQYF. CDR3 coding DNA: TGTGCCAGCAGCCGGAGGGTAGAGGAGACCCAGTACTTC.

CDR3 nucleotide sequence: TGTGCCAGTAGTAGGTCTAGCGGGGGGGTCTCCTACAATGAGCAGTTCTTC. It translates to CASSRSSGGVSYNEQFF. The V gene is TRBV19, the J gene TRBJ2-1; TRBD2 aligns across 12 bases. J lost 0 bases, V lost 4 bases, and 4 bases had no gene match. This CDR3 spans 17 amino acids. Per the germline V gene, CDR1 is LNHDA and CDR2 is SQIVND (reference sequence). Together with reference TRBV19 and TRBJ2-1, the CDR3 gives the full variable domain: DGGITQSPKYLFRKEGQNVTLSCEQNLNHDAMYWYRQDPGQGLRLIYYSQIVNDFQKGDIAEGYSVSREKKESFPLTVTSAQKNPTAFYLCASSRSSGGVSYNEQFFGPGTRLTVL.

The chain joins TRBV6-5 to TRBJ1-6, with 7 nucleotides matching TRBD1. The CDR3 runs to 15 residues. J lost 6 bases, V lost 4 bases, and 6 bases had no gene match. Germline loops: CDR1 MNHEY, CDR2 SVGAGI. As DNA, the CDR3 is TGTGCCAGCAGTTCGGTGACAGGGCGTAATTCACCCCTCCACTTT. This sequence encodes CASSSVTGRNSPLHF.

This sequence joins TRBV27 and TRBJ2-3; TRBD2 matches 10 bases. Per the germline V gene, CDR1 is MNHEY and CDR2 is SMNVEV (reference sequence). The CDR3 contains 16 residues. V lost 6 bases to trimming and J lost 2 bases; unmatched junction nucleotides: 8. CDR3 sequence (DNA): TGTGCCAGCAGCACCGGGACTAGCGCTTTCACAGATACGCAGTATTTT. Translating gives CASSTGTSAFTDTQYF.

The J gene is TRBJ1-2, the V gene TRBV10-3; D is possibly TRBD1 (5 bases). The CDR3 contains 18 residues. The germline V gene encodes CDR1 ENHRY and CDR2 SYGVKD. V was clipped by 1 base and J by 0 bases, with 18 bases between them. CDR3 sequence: CAISELTGLSPTNYGYTF. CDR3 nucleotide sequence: TGTGCCATCAGTGAGTTGACGGGACTTTCACCTACTAACTATGGCTACACCTTC.